Sequencing of this TCR beta chain was carried out in a study of T-cell reconstitution after alpha-beta-depleted transplantation in children. Unique molecular identifiers were built into the TCRbeta library. In TCRdb, the PCR reads were re-called with MiXCR into one record per CDR3 protein. In the table there are roughly 310,000 distinct CDR3 sequences, around 25% of which are singletons. Study results and caveats: Expanded graft clones numbering several hundred reportedly gave rise to alpha-beta T cells about two months after transplant.

About this clonotype: Its matching antigen is unknown.

V was clipped by 5 bases and J by 2 bases, with 22 bases between them. This CDR3 contains 18 residues. CDR1 SGHTA and CDR2 FQGTGA come from the germline V gene. The clonotype was recovered from a male patient under 18 who had a stem cell transplant for acute lymphoblastic leukemia, so the T cells may come from the graft donor. The chain recombines TRBV7-3 with TRBJ2-1; D possibly matches TRBD1 or TRBD2 (6 bases each). The source material was PBMCs, mostly from graft donor cells, sampled 180 days after TCRalphabeta/CD19-depleted stem cell transplant. CDR3 nucleotide sequence: TGTGCCAGCAGCCCGCTCCCCTCAGGGGACTTCACCTACAATGAGCAGTTCTTC. This codes for CASSPLPSGDFTYNEQFF.